Listed below are T cell receptor beta chains from one sample, sequenced in a study of CD8 T cells in Susac syndrome. TCRdb re-called the immunoSEQ multiplex PCR reads with MiXCR, one entry per CDR3 protein. The sample consists of more than 65,000 distinct CDR3 sequences, 95% of them appearing once. The sequenced sample was CD8+ T cells from PBMCs. These receptors came from a human donor in good health. Each CDR3 is given with its conserved first and last residue. D genes are given only for firm matches. Clone size, where shown, is once, few, many, or a class for clones that have expanded.

TRBJ1-2 | - | 14 | - | TRBV14 | CASSPQGKPGGYTF | TGTGCCAGCAGCCCCCAAGGCAAGCCGGGAGGCTACACCTTC
TRBJ2-2 | - | 14 | - | TRBV4-2 | CASGGTTLGGELFF | TGTGCCAGCGGAGGGACAACCCTCGGCGGGGAGCTGTTTTTT
TRBJ1-2 | - | 13 | - | TRBV29-1 | CSVWGRDDYGYAF | TGCAGCGTTTGGGGCAGGGATGATTATGGCTACGCCTTC
TRBJ1-2 | - | 15 | - | TRBV5-1 | CASSLDRVPLDGYTF | TGCGCCAGCAGCTTGGACCGGGTCCCCCTGGATGGCTACACCTTC
TRBJ2-4 | - | 14 | - | TRBV5-1 | CASSQDYSKNIQYF | TGCGCCAGCAGCCAGGACTATTCTAAAAACATTCAGTACTTC
TRBJ1-5 | once | 12 | - | TRBV13 | CASARGDQPQHF | TGTGCCAGCGCTAGGGGGGATCAGCCCCAGCATTTT
TRBJ2-5 | - | 16 | - | TRBV3-1 | CASSQEWGTLGETQYF | TGTGCCAGCAGCCAAGAGTGGGGGACGTTGGGGGAGACCCAGTACTTC
TRBJ2-5 | - | 12 | - | TRBV29-1 | CSVGQLQETQYF | TGCAGCGTTGGCCAGCTCCAAGAGACCCAGTACTTC
TRBJ2-6 | once | 19 | - | TRBV4-3 | CASSQEGLASDSGANVLTF | TGCGCCAGCAGCCAAGAAGGGCTAGCGTCCGACTCTGGGGCCAACGTCCTGACTTTC
TRBJ2-5 | once | 15 | TRBD2 | TRBV5-4 | CASSGVRGGQETQYF | TGTGCCAGCAGCGGTGTGCGGGGGGGCCAGGAGACCCAGTACTTC
TRBJ2-1 | - | 14 | - | TRBV5-1 | CASSLLDGDNEQFF | TGCGCCAGCAGCTTACTAGACGGGGACAATGAGCAGTTCTTC
TRBJ1-1 | once | 13 | - | TRBV24-1 | CATSEAVNTEAFF | TGTGCCACCAGTGAGGCAGTGAACACTGAAGCTTTCTTT
TRBJ2-3 | - | 17 | - | TRBV19 | CASSISPWAGLLDTQYF | TGTGCCAGTAGTATTTCCCCTTGGGCAGGGTTACTGGATACGCAGTATTTT
TRBJ2-1 | - | 14 | TRBD1 | TRBV19 | CASSMGTGWNEQFF | TGTGCCAGTAGTATGGGGACAGGGTGGAATGAGCAGTTCTTC
TRBJ2-7 | few | 13 | - | TRBV7-7 | CASSLTDSYEQYF | TGTGCTAGCAGCCTGACTGATTCCTACGAGCAGTACTTC
TRBJ1-6 | - | 14 | - | TRBV6-5 | CASSYGLYNSPLHF | TGTGCCAGCAGTTACGGCCTGTATAATTCACCCCTCCACTTT
TRBJ1-4 | - | 14 | - | TRBV12-3/TRBV12-4 | CASSSFLANEKLFF | TGTGCCAGCAGTTCCTTTCTCGCTAATGAAAAACTGTTTTTT
TRBJ1-1 | - | 15 | TRBD1 | TRBV5-1 | CASSSPGTGGTEAFF | TGCGCCAGCAGCTCCCCGGGGACAGGGGGCACTGAAGCTTTCTTT
TRBJ2-3 | - | 13 | - | TRBV30 | CAWSWGRTDTQYF | TGTGCCTGGAGTTGGGGGCGGACAGATACGCAGTATTTT
TRBJ2-7 | - | 14 | - | TRBV27 | CASSLLGSAYEQYF | TGTGCCAGCAGTTTATTGGGGTCAGCCTACGAGCAGTACTTC
TRBJ1-1 | once | 10 | - | TRBV19 | CASLSTEAFF | TGTGCCAGTCTAAGTACTGAAGCTTTCTTT
TRBJ2-5 | - | 18 | TRBD2 | TRBV4-3 | CASSQDRFSGGAGETQYF | TGCGCCAGCAGCCAAGATCGATTCAGCGGGGGGGCCGGAGAGACCCAGTACTTC
TRBJ1-1 | once | 13 | TRBD1 | TRBV4-1 | CASRHRGWTEAFF | TGCGCCAGCAGACACAGGGGATGGACTGAAGCTTTCTTT
TRBJ2-5 | - | 14 | - | TRBV15 | CATSRTVGLETQYF | TGTGCCACCAGCAGGACAGTGGGGTTGGAGACCCAGTACTTC
TRBJ2-7 | - | 15 | TRBD1 | TRBV14 | CASSQEGQGSNEQYF | TGTGCCAGCAGCCAAGAAGGACAGGGGAGCAACGAGCAGTACTTC